The sample holds one count of the clone carrying this T cell receptor (beta chain). This record comes from a study of OX40 agonist ivuxolimab in advanced cancers. The repertoire was sequenced with immunoSEQ multiplex PCR; TCRdb's copy has only in-frame clones and lacks some. The sample has some 60,000 clones; 80% to 85% are singletons. Sequences were derived from CD4+ or CD8+ T cells sorted from blood, sampled in a trial of the OX40 agonist ivuxolimab. The sequence was obtained from an adult with an advanced solid tumor such as melanoma, head and neck, liver or kidney cancer.

The CDR3 DNA reads as TGTGCCAGCAGTGAAGACTATGGCTACACCTTC. Protein sequence: CASSEDYGYTF. V usage is TRBV25-1 and J usage is TRBJ1-2, with no clear D. The V gene's germline CDR1 is MGHDK and CDR2 SYGVNS. V dropped 2 bases and J dropped 3 bases, with 1 base sitting between them. This CDR3 has 11 amino acids.